This entry lists 4 T cell receptor beta chains sequenced from one sample in a study of blood T cell repertoires in COVID-19. TCRdb's copy holds only in-frame clones and misses some; the assay was immunoSEQ multiplex PCR. In the table there are 180,000 or so clones, 86% of which are singletons. The sequenced material came from peripheral blood. The source of these receptors is a woman in her fifties or sixties with COVID-19, enrolled during active disease.

The chain employs TRBV30 and TRBJ1-2; unclear D gene. V was cut by 4 bases and J by 8 bases, with 14 bases left in between. The CDR3 runs to 12 residues. Germline CDR1 is GTSNPN and CDR2 is SVGIG (reference sequence). This CDR3 is CAWTPSGRGYTF. CDR3 bases: TGTGCCTGGACCCCTTCCGGCAGGGGCTACACCTTC.

This clone was seen a single time. The CDR3 region has the DNA TGTGCCACCAGCCAAGACAGGTATGGCTACACCTTC. Its translation is CATSQDRYGYTF. V usage is TRBV24-1 and J usage is TRBJ1-2, with D possibly matching TRBD1 (6 bases). Germline loops: CDR1 KGHDR, CDR2 SFDVKD. Trimming shortened V by 7 bases and J by 5 bases, and 10 bases separated the two germline ends. The CDR3 consists of 12 residues.

The chain carries TRBV6-5 and TRBJ1-4, with TRBD1 matching over 7 bases. V lost 8 bases, J lost 4 bases, and 7 bases stayed unmatched. Germline-derived CDR1 and CDR2 are MNHEY and SVGAGI. This CDR3 comprises 14 residues. CDR3 protein: CASGPGQLNEKLFF. DNA of the CDR3: TGTGCCAGCGGCCCGGGACAGCTTAATGAAAAACTGTTTTTT.

V and J are TRBV7-6 and TRBJ2-1; tentative D call: TRBD2 (6 bases). V lost 5 bases, J lost 2 bases, and 13 bases lay in between. Germline CDR1 SGHVS, CDR2 FNYEAQ. The CDR3 has 15 residues. The CDR3 DNA sequence: TGTGCCAGCAGCACATACCTAGCGACCTACAATGAGCAGTTCTTC. Residues: CASSTYLATYNEQFF.